These 27 T cell receptor beta chains came from one sample sequenced in a study of blood T cell repertoires in COVID-19. TCRdb's copy holds only in-frame clones and misses some; the assay was immunoSEQ multiplex PCR. Seen here are almost 400,000 clones, roughly 90% observed once, and the top ten hold 0.9% to 1%. The sequenced sample was PBMCs or T cells enriched from blood (not recorded which). The receptors originated from a woman aged 25 to 39 with acute COVID-19.

The chain couples TRBV12-3 or TRBV12-4 to TRBJ1-4; D possibly corresponds to TRBD1 (5 bases). Trimming cost V 1 base and J 8 bases, with 5 bases left between them. The CDR3 runs 12 residues. CDR3 sequence reads: CASSLGGEKLFF. The CDR3 nucleotides read TGTGCCAGCAGTTTAGGGGGCGAAAAACTGTTTTTT.

The rearrangement links TRBV10-2 to TRBJ2-3; maybe TRBD2 (7 bases). Germline CDR1 is WSHSY and CDR2 is SAAADI. V gave up 4 bases and J gave up 5 bases, with 16 bases separating them. CDR3 length: 15 amino acids. The CDR3 sequence: CASSVYRGAQDTQYF. The CDR3 bases are TGCGCCAGCAGTGTTTATCGGGGGGCCCAAGATACGCAGTATTTT.

The genes are TRBV5-1 and TRBJ2-1, with TRBD2 identical over 11 bases. V dropped 0 bases and J dropped 4; count of bases not matched to a gene: 0. From germline, CDR1 is SGHRS and CDR2 YFSETQ. This CDR3 is built from 15 residues. The CDR3 sequence is CASSLASGGYNEQFF. CDR3 nucleotides: TGCGCCAGCAGCTTGGCTAGCGGGGGGTACAATGAGCAGTTCTTC.

The rearrangement joins TRBV19 to TRBJ1-1; 9 bases fit TRBD1. This CDR3 spans 15 amino acids. From germline, CDR1 is LNHDA and CDR2 SQIVND (reference sequence). With V trimmed by 6 bases and J by 3 bases, 8 bases remained unmatched. The DNA for the CDR3 is TGTGCCAGTAGCCGGGACAGGGAATACCACACTGAAGCTTTCTTT. Translation: CASSRDREYHTEAFF.

This clone was seen a single time. The chain joins TRBV29-1 to TRBJ1-5; D possibly corresponds to TRBD1 (6 bases). Trimming took 6 bases from V and 5 from J, leaving 17 bases between them. The CDR3 extends over 14 amino acids. In germline, CDR1 is SQVTM, CDR2 ANQGSEA. CDR3 DNA: TGCAGCGTAGCCGGCACAGGGAAGGATCAGCCCCAGCATTTT. As protein: CSVAGTGKDQPQHF. Complete variable domain (other parts from reference TRBV29-1 and TRBJ1-5): SAVISQKPSRDICQRGTSLTIQCQVDSQVTMMFWYRQQPGQSLTLIATANQGSEATYESGFVIDKFPISRPNLTFSTLTVSNMSPEDSSIYLCSVAGTGKDQPQHFGDGTRLSIL.

The chain employs TRBV5-1 and TRBJ2-7; D perhaps matches TRBD1 (5 bases). CDR1 is SGHRS, CDR2 YFSETQ, per germline. This CDR3 is built from 15 residues. Trimming removed 4 bases at V and 2 bases at J, with 16 bases between. CDR3 sequence: CASSPSPTGTYEQYF. The CDR3 DNA reads as TGCGCCAGCAGCCCATCCCCAACAGGAACCTACGAGCAGTACTTC.

CDR3 sequence (DNA): TGTGCCAGCCAAACAGGGGCGCTGGGCTACGAGCAGTACTTC. It specifies CASQTGALGYEQYF. The chain joins TRBV18 to TRBJ2-7; 7 nucleotides agree with TRBD1. This CDR3 comprises 14 residues. After removal of 8 bases from V and 3 bases from J, the junction contained 10 bases not matched to a gene. CDR1 is KGHSH, CDR2 LQKENI, per germline.

This clone was observed once. V and J are TRBV7-3 and TRBJ2-3; 7 bases line up with TRBD2. Germline values: CDR1 SGHTA, CDR2 FQGTGA. This CDR3 is built from 16 residues. V was pared by 1 base and J by 1 base, with 5 bases of the junction left unmatched. Here the CDR3 reads CASSLRSGGGTDTQYF. For the CDR3, the DNA is TGTGCCAGCAGCTTAAGGTCGGGGGGAGGCACAGATACGCAGTATTTT.

The chain is built from TRBV24-1 and TRBJ2-1; 9 nucleotides agree with TRBD1. J lost 7 bases, V lost 5 bases, and 11 bases had no gene match. Germline assignment: CDR1 KGHDR and CDR2 SFDVKD. There are 16 residues in the CDR3. The CDR3 protein is CATSVAQGAVYNEQFF. The CDR3 nucleotides are TGTGCCACCAGTGTCGCACAGGGGGCGGTTTATAATGAGCAGTTCTTC.

The rearrangement joins TRBV14 to TRBJ2-1; the match to TRBD2 covers 9 bases. V lost 0 bases, J lost 8 bases, and 11 bases stayed unmatched. The CDR3 has 17 amino acids. Germline V gives CDR1 SGHDN, CDR2 FVKESK. The CDR3 DNA sequence: TGTGCCAGCAGCCAAGATCAGTGGCTAGCGGGGTTCGATGAGCAGTTCTTC. This gives the protein CASSQDQWLAGFDEQFF.

Remarks on this clone: Other nucleotide sequences in the sample specify the same CDR3. This chain joins TRBV5-1 and TRBJ2-7, with D perhaps matching TRBD2 (6 bases). This CDR3 is built from 13 residues. Trimming removed 2 bases from V and 3 bases from J, with 9 bases in between. CDR1 is SGHRS and CDR2 is YFSETQ in the germline V gene. The DNA for the CDR3 is TGCGCCAGCAGCTTCGGGGGAAACTACGAGCAGTACTTC. Amino acid sequence: CASSFGGNYEQYF. The entire variable domain, with the rest obtained from reference TRBV5-1 and TRBJ2-7, is as follows: KAGVTQTPRYLIKTRGQQVTLSCSPISGHRSVSWYQQTPGQGLQFLFEYFSETQRNKGNFPGRFSGRQFSNSRSEMNVSTLELGDSALYLCASSFGGNYEQYFGPGTRLTVT.

This chain joins TRBV10-3 and TRBJ1-2, with 8 bases lining up with TRBD1. There are 14 residues in the CDR3. CDR1 is ENHRY and CDR2 is SYGVKD in the germline V gene. Germline trimming cut 1 base from V and 4 bases from J; bases unmatched to any gene: 2. CDR3 in DNA: TGTGCCATCAGTGAGTGGACAGGGACCTATGGCTACACCTTC. Its protein product is CAISEWTGTYGYTF.

The gene calls are TRBV27 and TRBJ2-2; D is unclear. In germline, CDR1 is MNHEY, CDR2 SMNVEV (reference sequence). Trimming pared 6 bases from V and 4 bases from J, leaving 15 bases between. The CDR3 is 15 residues long. Written as DNA, the CDR3 is TGTGCCAGCAGCTTCCACTCGGGTACCACCGGGGAGCTGTTTTTT. This sequence encodes CASSFHSGTTGELFF.

The chain combines TRBV28 with TRBJ1-5; 7 nucleotides line up with TRBD1. This CDR3 has 14 amino acids. Germline values: CDR1 MDHEN, CDR2 SYDVKM. V dropped 4 bases and J dropped 7; count of bases not matched to a gene: 7. The DNA for the CDR3 is TGTGCCAGCAGTTATGAGGCAGGGGGGCAGCCCCAGCATTTT. Residues: CASSYEAGGQPQHF.

The rearrangement uses TRBV27 and TRBJ2-2; D perhaps matches TRBD1 (6 bases). Germline CDR1 is MNHEY and CDR2 is SMNVEV (reference sequence). The CDR3 is made up of 17 amino acids. Trimming shortened V by 6 bases and J by 4 bases, and 21 bases separated the two germline ends. In DNA, the CDR3 is TGTGCCAGCAGCCGCCCCGAGGGGGTGCGTGGCACCGGGGAGCTGTTTTTT. Translated, it gives CASSRPEGVRGTGELFF.

V is TRBV10-3 and J is TRBJ1-2; D unresolved. Germline V CDR1 and CDR2: ENHRY, SYGVKD. Trimming removed 4 bases from V and 7 bases from J, with 16 bases in between. This CDR3 has 14 amino acids. The CDR3 here is CAISGTSGHFGYTF. The CDR3 DNA follows: TGTGCCATCAGTGGGACTTCCGGTCATTTTGGCTACACCTTC.

The chain employs TRBV30 and TRBJ2-1; possibly TRBD1 for D (7 bases). CDR1 and CDR2 from the germline V gene are GTSNPN and SVGIG (reference sequence). CDR3 length: 14 amino acids. Between the trimmed V and J ends, which lost 5 bases and 3 bases, there was a span of 14 bases. Here the CDR3 reads CAWGRGVDYNEQFF. CDR3 in DNA: TGTGCCTGGGGCAGGGGGGTAGACTACAATGAGCAGTTCTTC.

V is TRBV2 and J is TRBJ2-5; 7 bases align to TRBD2. Germline V gives CDR1 SNHLY, CDR2 FYNNEI. The CDR3 consists of 14 residues. V shed 8 bases, J shed 2 bases, and the junction held 8 bases outside the gene matches. DNA of the CDR3: TGTGCCAGCTTAAGAAGGGAGGGGCAAGAGACCCAGTACTTC. Translated: CASLRREGQETQYF.

The rearrangement links TRBV7-8 to TRBJ1-2; 11 bases agree with TRBD1. After removal of 3 bases from V and 8 bases from J, the junction contained 11 bases not matched to a gene. Germline CDR1 reads SGHVS; CDR2 reads FQNEAQ. The CDR3 has 16 residues. CDR3: CASSFVSGQGARGYTF. In DNA form, the CDR3 reads TGTGCCAGCAGCTTCGTCTCAGGACAGGGGGCTAGGGGCTACACCTTC.

The chain couples TRBV9 to TRBJ1-1, with D perhaps TRBD1 (6 bases). This CDR3 has 15 amino acids. The V end was cut by 4 bases, the J end by 0 bases, with 13 bases between. Germline CDR1 reads SGDLS; CDR2 reads YYNGEE. CDR3 DNA sequence: TGTGCCAGCAGCCCCCGGGACAAGATGAACACTGAAGCTTTCTTT. Its translation is CASSPRDKMNTEAFF. The whole variable domain, remainder taken from reference TRBV9 and TRBJ1-1, is DSGVTQTPKHLITATGQRVTLRCSPRSGDLSVYWYQQSLDQGLQFLIQYYNGEERAKGNILERFSAQQFPDLHSELNLSSLELGDSALYFCASSPRDKMNTEAFFGQGTRLTVV.

The chain recombines TRBV6-4 with TRBJ1-5; D unresolved. The germline V gene encodes CDR1 MRHNA and CDR2 SNTAGT. V lost 4 bases to trimming and J lost 4 bases, with 8 bases between them. The CDR3 consists of 13 residues. The CDR3 reads CASSAGENQPQHF. For the CDR3, the DNA is TGTGCCAGCAGTGCTGGGGAGAATCAGCCCCAGCATTTT.

V gene TRBV29-1 combines with J gene TRBJ1-2; a weak D match, TRBD1 (6 bases). The germline V gene encodes CDR1 SQVTM and CDR2 ANQGSEA. The CDR3 length is 12 residues. Trimming removed 6 bases at V and 4 bases at J, with 12 bases between. DNA for the CDR3: TGCAGCGTAGAGACAGGTTTCTATGGCTACACCTTC. It encodes CSVETGFYGYTF.

This chain links TRBV5-1 with TRBJ1-2; maybe TRBD1 (5 bases). The V and J ends lost 4 bases and 13 bases respectively, with 17 bases between them. From germline, CDR1 is SGHRS and CDR2 YFSETQ. This CDR3 has 12 residues. This CDR3 is CASSPPSDTTTF. The CDR3, as DNA: TGCGCCAGCAGCCCCCCCTCGGACACGACCACCTTC.

The chain is built from TRBV2 and TRBJ1-5; D gene ambiguous. V lost 6 bases, J lost 0 bases, and 21 bases lay in between. Germline lookup yields CDR1 SNHLY and CDR2 FYNNEI. The CDR3 runs 18 residues. The CDR3 spells CASRTSRGTALSNQPQHF. In nucleotides, the CDR3 is TGTGCCAGCAGGACCTCCCGGGGAACAGCTCTTAGCAATCAGCCCCAGCATTTT.

V gene TRBV19 combines with J gene TRBJ1-1; D unresolved. Germline V gene sequence: CDR1 LNHDA, CDR2 SQIVND (reference sequence). The CDR3 spans 15 residues. V lost 3 bases and J 8 bases, leaving 19 bases between the germline ends. The CDR3 DNA reads TGTGCCAGTAGTATCGGGGTCTACGGGTCCGGGGAAGCTTTCTTT. Translating it yields CASSIGVYGSGEAFF. The variable domain in full, completed from reference TRBV19 and TRBJ1-1, reads DGGITQSPKYLFRKEGQNVTLSCEQNLNHDAMYWYRQDPGQGLRLIYYSQIVNDFQKGDIAEGYSVSREKKESFPLTVTSAQKNPTAFYLCASSIGVYGSGEAFFGQGTRLTVV.

The chain combines TRBV6-6 with TRBJ2-7; D unresolved. Germline V lookup: CDR1 MNHNY, CDR2 SVGAGI (reference sequence). Trimming removed 5 bases at V and 0 bases at J, with 11 bases between. The CDR3 is made up of 14 amino acids. The DNA of the CDR3 is TGTGCCAGCAGTCCCCCTGGAGTCTCCTACGAGCAGTACTTC. This translates into CASSPPGVSYEQYF.

The chain recombines TRBV5-1 with TRBJ2-7, with D possibly TRBD2 on 6 matching bases. The CDR3 is made up of 12 amino acids. Germline values: CDR1 SGHRS, CDR2 YFSETQ. V lost 0 bases and J 7 bases, leaving 8 bases between the germline ends. Here the CDR3 DNA reads TGCGCCAGCAGCTTGGGGGCGGGAGAGCAGTACTTC. Its translation is CASSLGAGEQYF.